The T cell receptor (beta chain) under discussion was sequenced for a study of T-cell memory formation after mild COVID-19. This clonotype turned up a few times. TCRdb itself ran the 5' RACE reads through MiXCR, one entry per CDR3 protein. The sample lists under 400,000 distinct CDR3 sequences, 25% to 30% occurring once. V was clipped by 6 bases and J by 7 bases; unmatched bases: 15. There are 15 residues in the CDR3. The V call is TRBV12-3 or TRBV12-4, the J call TRBJ2-7, with 7 bases matching TRBD2. The material sequenced was PBMCs or a T cell subset sorted from them (not recorded which). The TCR originated in an adult woman who had mild COVID-19 (a few samples of this study predate the infection). Cell type and time point are not known. The CDR3 loop is CASSPSGLPAREQYF. The DNA of the CDR3 is TGTGCCAGCAGCCCTAGCGGTCTCCCGGCGAGAGAGCAGTACTTC.